Presented here are 31 T cell receptor beta chains from one specimen sequenced in a study of cytomegalovirus exposure and HLA in healthy donors. PCR primers comprised 60 Vbeta and 13 Jbeta primers. TCRdb's table, derived via immunoSEQ multiplex PCR, lists solely in-frame clones and lacks some. Here the sample spans some 90,000 clones, around 80% being singletons. What was sequenced was PBMCs. These receptors were obtained from a man younger than 45 in good health and CMV-seronegative.

The sample holds one count of this clone. CDR3 region: CASTHLQGADEKLFF. In DNA, the CDR3 is TGTGCCAGTACCCACCTACAGGGGGCGGATGAAAAACTGTTTTTT. This chain links TRBV19 with TRBJ1-4, with 9 nucleotides matching TRBD1. Germline CDR1 reads LNHDA; CDR2 reads SQIVND (reference sequence). The CDR3 extends over 15 amino acids. Germline trimming cut 7 bases from V and 6 bases from J; bases unmatched to any gene: 9.

The chain carries TRBV5-5 and TRBJ1-1; D not resolved. Germline loops: CDR1 SGHKS, CDR2 YYEKEE (reference sequence). The CDR3 totals 13 residues. V lost 1 base, J lost 2 bases, and 6 bases lay in between. DNA of the CDR3: TGTGCCAGCAGCTTGATCATCAACACTGAAGCTTTCTTT. It specifies CASSLIINTEAFF.

This clone was observed once. This chain connects TRBV7-2 to TRBJ1-2; 7 bases align to TRBD1. Trimming at V came to 5 bases and at J to 8 bases, leaving 8 bases not matched to a gene. The germline CDR1 and CDR2 sequences are SGHTA and FQGNSA. This CDR3 has 13 amino acids. The CDR3: CASSARQGAGYTF. In DNA, the CDR3 is TGTGCCAGCAGCGCCCGACAGGGAGCGGGCTACACCTTC.

CDR3 loop: CASSTSAVSEDSPLHF. CDR3 nucleotides: TGTGCCAGCAGCACGTCCGCGGTGAGTGAGGATTCACCCCTCCACTTT. The chain is built from TRBV28 and TRBJ1-6; D is undetermined. This CDR3 is 16 amino acids long. Per the germline V gene, CDR1 is MDHEN and CDR2 is SYDVKM. The V gene lost 6 bases and the J gene lost 8 bases, with 20 bases spanning the gap.

CDR3 loop: CASSEYPGRKLFF. The CDR3, as DNA: TGTGCCAGCAGCGAGTACCCGGGGAGGAAACTGTTTTTT. The V and J genes are TRBV9 and TRBJ1-4; D is ambiguous. The V and J ends lost 3 bases and 11 bases respectively, with 14 bases between them. There are 13 residues in the CDR3. Germline V gives CDR1 SGDLS, CDR2 YYNGEE.

CDR3 nucleotides: TGTGCCAGCAGTTTATATTCCCTTGACACCGACACAGATACGCAGTATTTT. This translates into CASSLYSLDTDTDTQYF. The V call is TRBV27, the J call TRBJ2-3; no definite D call. Germline CDR1 reads MNHEY; CDR2 reads SMNVEV (reference sequence). The CDR3 covers 17 residues. V lost 1 base and J lost 2, with 16 bases in between.

The genes are TRBV4-2 and TRBJ2-5, with D possibly being TRBD1 (5 bases). CDR1 is LGHNA, CDR2 YNFKEQ, per germline. This CDR3 is built from 15 residues. The ends were cut back, 4 bases at V and 1 base at J, with 13 bases in the middle. The CDR3 DNA is TGTGCCAGCAGCCCACAGTTAGGGGTCCAAGAGACCCAGTACTTC. Protein product: CASSPQLGVQETQYF.

The CDR3 nucleotides read TGTGCCAGCAGCGCGGACAGGGCCCATGGCTACACCTTC. It yields the protein CASSADRAHGYTF. V is TRBV5-6 and J is TRBJ1-2, with 8 bases lining up with TRBD1. This CDR3 spans 13 amino acids. The germline V gene has CDR1 SGHDT and CDR2 YYEEEE. The junction had 5 bases not matched to a gene; V was cut back by 4 bases and J by 6 bases.

This sequence joins TRBV9 and TRBJ2-7; D remains ambiguous. The CDR3 is made up of 14 amino acids. CDR1 and CDR2 (germline): SGDLS, YYNGEE. The V end was cut by 3 bases, the J end by 2 bases, with 12 bases between. In DNA, the CDR3 is TGTGCCAGCAGCGCGTCAGTTGCTCCCTACGAGCAGTACTTC. Translating gives CASSASVAPYEQYF.

The chain combines TRBV7-9 with TRBJ1-2; TRBD1 matches at 9 bases. With V trimmed by 7 bases and J by 7 bases, 13 bases remained unmatched. The CDR3 runs 15 residues. Germline V lookup: CDR1 SEHNR, CDR2 FQNEAQ (reference sequence). The CDR3 nucleotides read TGTGCCAGCAACATGGGACAGGGAGAAGGGGCTGGCTACACCTTC. Translation: CASNMGQGEGAGYTF.

Here the CDR3 reads CASSLSGHRGPLTEAFF. The CDR3 nucleotides read TGTGCCAGCAGTTTATCGGGACACAGGGGGCCATTGACTGAAGCTTTCTTT. The chain is built from TRBV28 and TRBJ1-1; 9 nucleotides line up with TRBD1. Per germline, CDR1 MDHEN and CDR2 SYDVKM. The V gene end was trimmed by 1 base and the J gene end by 5 bases; junction bases not matched to a gene: 11. This CDR3 region has 17 residues.

The chain employs TRBV6-1 and TRBJ1-3, with D perhaps matching TRBD1 (5 bases). The CDR3 consists of 15 residues. Germline CDR1 MNHNS, CDR2 SASEGT. V lost 1 base, J lost 3 bases, and 10 bases lay in between. This chain's CDR3 is CASSEGTFDGNTIYF. For the CDR3, the DNA is TGTGCCAGCAGTGAAGGGACATTCGATGGAAACACCATATATTTT.

This chain connects TRBV9 to TRBJ2-3; D remains unclear. The CDR3 has 16 amino acids. CDR1 SGDLS and CDR2 YYNGEE come from the germline V gene. The ends were cut back, 4 bases at V and 0 bases at J, with 15 bases in the middle. The CDR3 here is CASSPRGRTSTDTQYF. The DNA for the CDR3 is TGTGCCAGCAGCCCCCGAGGTAGAACTAGCACAGATACGCAGTATTTT.

This clone was observed a handful of times. The rearrangement uses TRBV7-9 and TRBJ2-1, with D maybe TRBD2 (5 bases). The germline V gene encodes CDR1 SEHNR and CDR2 FQNEAQ (reference sequence). This CDR3 contains 14 residues. The V end lost 1 base, the J end lost 7 bases, and 11 bases lay between the germline ends. CDR3 sequence reads: CASSLVLAENEQFF. In nucleotides, the CDR3 is TGTGCCAGCAGCTTAGTGCTAGCAGAAAATGAGCAGTTCTTC.

The genes are TRBV27 and TRBJ1-5; D remains unclear. This CDR3 contains 13 residues. Looked up from germline, CDR1 is MNHEY and CDR2 is SMNVEV (reference sequence). Trimming shortened V by 0 bases and J by 6 bases, and 6 bases separated the two germline ends. The CDR3 region has the DNA TGTGCCAGCAGTTTATCGTTCGGTCAGCCCCAGCATTTT. It yields the protein CASSLSFGQPQHF.

The chain joins TRBV10-2 to TRBJ1-2, with 8 bases aligning to TRBD1. CDR1 and CDR2 from the germline V gene are WSHSY and SAAADI. The trim removed 1 base at V and 5 bases at J, leaving 3 bases unmatched. The CDR3 has 14 residues. DNA for the CDR3: TGCGCCAGCAGTGAGTTAACAGGGGGTTATGGCTACACCTTC. Protein: CASSELTGGYGYTF.

V and J are TRBV4-2 and TRBJ2-5; 10 bases are shared with TRBD2. V gave up 1 base and J gave up 0 bases; unmatched junction bases: 8. The CDR3 covers 18 residues. Germline lookup yields CDR1 LGHNA and CDR2 YNFKEQ. CDR3 in DNA: TGTGCCAGCAGCCAAGCGTTAAGCGGGGGGGCCCACCAAGAGACCCAGTACTTC. This sequence encodes CASSQALSGGAHQETQYF.

The chain has TRBV7-3 and TRBJ1-2; weak D call: TRBD1 (6 bases). The germline CDR1 and CDR2 sequences are SGHTA and FQGTGA. This CDR3 is 13 amino acids long. V was pared by 5 bases and J by 8 bases, with 15 bases between. As DNA, the CDR3 is TGTGCCAGCAGCGCGGGGGCAGGGGAAGGCTACACCTTC. Translated, it gives CASSAGAGEGYTF.

This chain links TRBV28 with TRBJ1-5; D remains ambiguous. Trimming left V 2 bases short and J 0 bases short, with 5 bases between. CDR3 size: 14 residues. Germline values: CDR1 MDHEN, CDR2 SYDVKM. Here the CDR3 reads CASSLPNSNQPQHF. The DNA for the CDR3 is TGTGCCAGCAGTTTACCCAATAGCAATCAGCCCCAGCATTTT.

This sequence joins TRBV18 and TRBJ2-7; tentatively, D is TRBD1 (5 bases). The CDR3 has 14 amino acids. Germline CDR1 and CDR2: KGHSH and LQKENI. Trimming left V 8 bases short and J 0 bases short, with 14 bases between. The CDR3 DNA reads as TGTGCCAGCCGCAGGGCAACCAGCTCCTACGAGCAGTACTTC. Translating gives CASRRATSSYEQYF.

This clone was observed once. The V call is TRBV2, the J call TRBJ1-1; D gene unclear. This CDR3 comprises 11 residues. The germline V and J ends were trimmed by 4 bases and 8 bases, with 8 bases remaining between them. Germline CDR1 SNHLY, CDR2 FYNNEI. In DNA, the CDR3 is TGTGCCAGCAGTGCAGGATACGAAGCTTTCTTT. Protein: CASSAGYEAFF.

Written as DNA, the CDR3 is TGTGCCAGCTCACCACTGCGGGAGACCCAGTACTTC. This encodes CASSPLRETQYF. The chain has TRBV18 and TRBJ2-5; no firm D call. This CDR3 has 12 amino acids. V was shortened by 1 base and J by 5 bases, with 5 bases between the two germline ends. In germline, CDR1 is KGHSH, CDR2 LQKENI.

The chain links TRBV6-5 to TRBJ1-6, with 7 bases lining up with TRBD1. Unmatched junction bases numbered 8, after V lost 6 bases and J lost 9 bases. This CDR3 has 14 amino acids. Germline V gene data show CDR1 as MNHEY and CDR2 as SVGAGI. The CDR3 coding sequence is TGTGCCAGCAGAAGGGGGGACAGCTCTTCACCCCTCCACTTT. It yields the protein CASRRGDSSSPLHF.

The chain recombines TRBV10-3 with TRBJ2-5, with 7 bases matching TRBD1. Germline V lookup: CDR1 ENHRY, CDR2 SYGVKD. The CDR3 extends over 14 amino acids. Unmatched junction bases numbered 3, after V lost 4 bases and J lost 1 base. DNA for the CDR3: TGTGCCATCAGTGTCGGGACAGTCCAAGAGACCCAGTACTTC. As protein: CAISVGTVQETQYF.

The chain carries TRBV5-6 and TRBJ2-2; 7 bases agree with TRBD1. Trimming took 1 base from V and 1 from J; bases not matched to a gene: 4. Looked up from germline, CDR1 is SGHDT and CDR2 is YYEEEE. This CDR3 is 16 amino acids long. The DNA of the CDR3 is TGTGCCAGCAGCTTGACAGGGGCCATGAACACCGGGGAGCTGTTTTTT. Residues: CASSLTGAMNTGELFF.

V and J are TRBV30 and TRBJ1-1, with 9 bases fitting TRBD1. V dropped 8 bases and J dropped 5; count of bases not matched to a gene: 6. Germline CDR1 reads GTSNPN; CDR2 reads SVGIG (reference sequence). The CDR3 is made up of 12 amino acids. CDR3 loop: CAGGQGSTEAFF. The CDR3 nucleotides read TGTGCCGGGGGACAGGGAAGTACTGAAGCTTTCTTT.

The chain has TRBV19 and TRBJ2-2, with 7 positions matching TRBD1. V was clipped by 5 bases and J by 4 bases; unmatched bases: 13. CDR3 length: 17 residues. Germline V gene data show CDR1 as LNHDA and CDR2 as SQIVND (reference sequence). The CDR3 region has the DNA TGTGCCAGTAGTTCGAAGCGACAGGGTCAGAGCACCGGGGAGCTGTTTTTT. Its protein product is CASSSKRQGQSTGELFF.

This clone turned up a few times. The chain joins TRBV2 to TRBJ1-5; D is unclear. The CDR3 sequence is 14 residues long. From germline, CDR1 is SNHLY and CDR2 FYNNEI. V lost 3 bases to trimming and J lost 5 bases, with 11 bases between them. The DNA of the CDR3 is TGTGCCAGCAGTGAGCTGGGGAGCGATCAGCCCCAGCATTTT. It yields the protein CASSELGSDQPQHF.

The chain has TRBV7-8 and TRBJ2-1, with D perhaps TRBD2 (6 bases). CDR1 and CDR2 from the germline V gene are SGHVS and FQNEAQ. This CDR3 spans 11 amino acids. CDR3 region: CATREYNEQFF. CDR3 in DNA: TGTGCAACTCGGGAGTACAATGAGCAGTTCTTC.

This rearrangement joins TRBV6-5 to TRBJ1-2, with D unresolved. Between the trimmed V and J ends, which lost 0 bases and 0 bases, there was a span of 5 bases. CDR1 and CDR2 from the germline V gene are MNHEY and SVGAGI. The CDR3 is made up of 14 amino acids. Written as DNA, the CDR3 is TGTGCCAGCAGTTACTCGACAACTAACTATGGCTACACCTTC. The encoded protein is CASSYSTTNYGYTF.

The V and J genes are TRBV2 and TRBJ2-5, with 8 bases identical to TRBD1. The J call may not be correct, given that the DNA end is closer to TRBJ2-7. In germline, CDR1 is SNHLY, CDR2 FYNNEI. This CDR3 region has 15 residues. The CDR3 spells CASSYSRDRMYEQYF. The DNA for the CDR3 is TGTGCCAGCAGCTACAGCCGGGACAGGATGTACGAGCAGTACTTC.